This TCR beta chain was identified during a study of blood T cell repertoires in COVID-19 (TCRdb year 2020). Concerning the study at large: Samples covering the acute and convalescent phases of COVID-19 were provided by collaborators in the United States, Italy and Spain. Nearly every sample came with metadata listing a de-identified subject ID, COVID-19 status, age in years and sex. HLA class I and class II types, where available, came from metadata supplied by the sample provider rather than from assay-based typing. The samples were drawn from the first 160 participants of the ongoing ImmuneRACE study and from more than 1,000 subjects provided by 6 global collaborators. Subjects who had been exposed to COVID-19, were actively infected with it, or had recovered from it provided the deeply sampled blood TCRbeta repertoires that made up the dataset. The repertoires were released in a freely available public database meant as a resource for research on the immune response to SARS-CoV-2. The material from the prospective study consisted of cDNA or gDNA derived from T cells, B-cell-depleted T cells, or PBMCs. General study outcomes and caveats: Clinical and demographic metadata were provided uncurated, with the amount varying by source and participant.

CDR1 and CDR2 are read off the germline V gene as MNHEY and SVGAGI. Relative to germline, V is missing 1 base and J is missing 3 bases, with 2 bases of the junction outside any gene match. From the cysteine up to the phenylalanine, the CDR3 has a length of 14 residues. Kept here is only the CDR3 DNA, which spans 42 bases and is read in frame from base 1. The immunoSEQ Assay, a bias-controlled multiplex PCR, was used to amplify TCRbeta CDR3 regions from genomic DNA. In the original analysis: Nucleated cell counts per sample were estimated from amplification of reference gene primers within the assay. Sequence reads were collapsed and filtered to measure the absolute abundance of every unique TCRbeta CDR3 rearrangement. For each sample, productive Simpson clonality was calculated by taking the square root of Simpson's diversity index across productive rearrangements. TCRdb took over this immuneACCESS table, retaining in-frame rearrangements with V and J assigned. Such tables are incomplete; in checked studies, under half of the missing clones stem from an unresolved V gene, and the remainder is unexplained. V and J calls plus clone size are reproduced from that table; the DNA served to infer D and trimming. The sample contains 150,000 to 170,000 clones, roughly four fifths of them found a single time. Clones ranked in the top ten supply roughly 3.5% of the sample.

The collaborating institutions used their own protocols to collect whole blood in K2EDTA tubes. For TCRbeta analysis, collaborators shipped samples in one of three forms: frozen whole blood, isolated PBMCs, or DNA extracted from either of those sample types. With regard to this clone: What this receptor recognizes is not known. Nothing much larger sits one base from this clone, and base qualities are not available.

Recombination connected TRBV6-5 to TRBJ1-2, and 7 bases in between align with TRBD1. Sequencing used peripheral blood. This TCR was recovered from a woman aged 80 or over with acute or convalescent COVID-19. The CDR3 reads CASSYFGTDYGYTF. Here is the DNA: TGTGCCAGCAGTTACTTTGGGACAGACTATGGCTACACCTTC.